This TCR beta chain was captured in a study of T cell repertoires in aging, cancer and after chemotherapy. Study context: Clear clonal overlap appeared across healthy donor samples taken over several months to years. Approximately 9.6 million TCR reads were in the whole dataset. Study results and limitations: Compared with age-matched healthy donors, untreated hematological or solid cancer patients showed higher blood TCR clonality. Median generation probability rose over the chemotherapy interval in each cancer cohort, suggesting rebound thymic output.

Peripheral blood genomic DNA, not sorted cells or RNA, was the template. In its sample, this clonotype is medium-sized (0.01 to 0.1%). The antigen is unknown. This CDR3 is built from 14 residues. With 7 bases removed from V and 0 bases from J, the gap between germline ends came to 9 bases. CDR1 LNHDA and CDR2 SQIVND come from the germline V gene (reference sequence). TRB rearrangements spanning V, D and J were amplified using mixed TRB-A/B primers. TCRdb re-analysed the multiplex PCR reads in MiXCR, keeping a single row per CDR3 protein. The repertoire consists of several thousand distinct CDR3 sequences, with less than 25% occurring once and the leading ten covering 2.6%.

This chain uses TRBV19 with TRBJ1-4, with D hard to call. The clonotype originates from a human donor in good health. Source material: blood. This CDR3 is CASNLRATNEKLFF. The CDR3 coding sequence is TGTGCCAGTAACCTACGGGCAACTAATGAAAAACTGTTTTTT.